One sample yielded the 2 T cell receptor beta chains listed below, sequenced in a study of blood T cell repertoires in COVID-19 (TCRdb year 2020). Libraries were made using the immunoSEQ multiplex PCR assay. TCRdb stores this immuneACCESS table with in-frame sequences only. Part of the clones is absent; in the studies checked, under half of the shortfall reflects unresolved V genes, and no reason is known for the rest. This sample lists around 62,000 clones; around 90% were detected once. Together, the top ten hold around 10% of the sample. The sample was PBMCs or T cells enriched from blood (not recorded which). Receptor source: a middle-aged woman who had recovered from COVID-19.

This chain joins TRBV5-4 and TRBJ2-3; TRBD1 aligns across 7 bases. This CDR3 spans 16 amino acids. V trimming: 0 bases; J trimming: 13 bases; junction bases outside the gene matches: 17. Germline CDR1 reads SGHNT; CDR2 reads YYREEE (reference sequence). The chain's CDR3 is CASSLDPDRAVGMEYF. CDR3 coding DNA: TGTGCCAGCAGCTTGGATCCAGACAGGGCGGTCGGGATGGAGTATTTT.

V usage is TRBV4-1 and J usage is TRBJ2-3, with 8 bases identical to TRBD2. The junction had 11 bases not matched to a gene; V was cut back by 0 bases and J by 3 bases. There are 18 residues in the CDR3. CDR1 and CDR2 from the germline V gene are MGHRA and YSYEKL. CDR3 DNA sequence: TGCGCCAGCAGCCAAGATTCAATAGCGGGAAGTTGGACAGATACGCAGTATTTT. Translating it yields CASSQDSIAGSWTDTQYF.